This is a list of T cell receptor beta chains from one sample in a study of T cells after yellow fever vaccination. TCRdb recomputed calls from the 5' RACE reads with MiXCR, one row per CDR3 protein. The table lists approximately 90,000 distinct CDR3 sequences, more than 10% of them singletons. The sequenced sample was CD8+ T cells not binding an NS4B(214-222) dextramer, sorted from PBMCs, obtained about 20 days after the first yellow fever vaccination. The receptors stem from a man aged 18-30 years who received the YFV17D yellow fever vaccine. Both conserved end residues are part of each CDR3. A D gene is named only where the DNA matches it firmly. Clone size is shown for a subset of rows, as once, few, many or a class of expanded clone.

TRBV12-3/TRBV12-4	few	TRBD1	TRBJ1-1	CASSLIGRGGTEAFF	TGTGCCAGCAGTTTGATCGGCAGGGGGGGGACTGAAGCTTTCTTT
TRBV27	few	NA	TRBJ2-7	CASRPLGGGPRVYEQYF	TGTGCCAGCAGGCCCCTAGGTGGCGGTCCGCGAGTCTACGAGCAGTACTTC
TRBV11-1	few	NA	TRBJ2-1	CASSKLNPEPPLSYNEQFF	TGTGCCAGCAGCAAGTTAAATCCTGAGCCCCCCCTCTCCTACAATGAGCAGTTCTTC
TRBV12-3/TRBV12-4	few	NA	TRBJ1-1	CASSSLRNTEAFF	TGTGCCAGCAGTTCCCTAAGGAACACTGAAGCTTTCTTT
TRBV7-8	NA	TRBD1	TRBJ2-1	CASHLPDRGPYNEQFF	TGTGCCAGCCACCTACCGGACAGGGGGCCATACAATGAGCAGTTCTTC
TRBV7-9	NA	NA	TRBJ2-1	CASSSSVTGPRYNEQFF	TGTGCCAGCAGCTCCTCCGTAACAGGGCCCCGCTACAATGAGCAGTTCTTC
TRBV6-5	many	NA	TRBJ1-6	CASSYVAGENSPLHF	TGTGCCAGCAGTTACGTGGCAGGCGAGAATTCACCCCTCCACTTT
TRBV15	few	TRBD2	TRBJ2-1	CATSQRGGLYNEQFF	TGTGCCACCAGCCAACGGGGGGGCCTCTACAATGAGCAGTTCTTC
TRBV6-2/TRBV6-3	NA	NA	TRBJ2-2	CASSYHDQGELFF	TGTGCCAGCAGTTACCATGATCAGGGGGAGCTGTTTTTT
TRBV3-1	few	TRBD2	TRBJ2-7	CASSQAPERGVSEQYF	TGTGCCAGCAGCCAAGCCCCCGAGCGGGGTGTTTCCGAGCAGTACTTC
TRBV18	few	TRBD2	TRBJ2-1	CASSPRSGEGVDEQFF	TGTGCCAGCTCACCGCGCTCCGGGGAGGGAGTGGATGAGCAGTTCTTC